The clone carrying this TCR beta chain has a count of ten or more. What it binds is not known. V was trimmed by 3 bases and J by 2 bases, leaving 17 bases between them. Per germline, CDR1 DFQATT and CDR2 SNEGSKA (reference sequence). The CDR3 spans 16 residues. The entry originates in a study of neurological immune-mediated disorders. Study-wide points: Phylogenetically, 18 of 34 multiple sclerosis patients' repertoires fell into one related-CDR3 cluster, a possible signature.

The cDNA came from 5'RACE with 10-nucleotide random UMIs. The output of every sequencing run exceeded 170 million TCR-beta sequences, derived from 15-18 subjects. TCRdb passed the 5' RACE reads through MiXCR, listing each CDR3 protein once. The sample lists more than 75,000 distinct CDR3 sequences; roughly 4.7% were seen once. Sample: PBMCs. The TCR was taken from a woman in her 30s with multiple sclerosis. This rearrangement joins TRBV20-1 to TRBJ2-1, with a possible D match to TRBD1 (7 bases). The CDR3 DNA reads as TGCAGTGCTAGCTCCTCCAGGGGGGCGACCTACAATGAGCAGTTCTTC. As protein: CSASSSRGATYNEQFF.